The clone carrying this T cell receptor beta chain was counted a single time. The antigen remains undetermined. All the patients suffered relapse after autologous stem cell transplantation, and brentuximab vedotin exposure differed. The data were obtained in a study of PD-1 blockade in classical Hodgkin lymphoma. Study background: On a schedule of every 2 weeks, patients received nivolumab 3 mg/kg intravenously. Study outcomes and limitations: Reported baseline diversity: healthy donors highest, relapsed/refractory patients lowest. By cycle point C4D1, TCR diversity had risen significantly in CD4+ cells (but not CD8+ cells).

This CDR3 is 17 amino acids long. V was clipped by 2 bases and J by 0 bases; unmatched bases: 6. Germline CDR1 reads LNHDA; CDR2 reads SQIVND (reference sequence). Profiled with immunoSEQ multiplex PCR; TCRdb holds only in-frame clones, not every one. Of under 95,000 clones listed, 85% to 95% are singletons. This TCR was recovered from a human donor with classical Hodgkin lymphoma. Sample: peripheral blood mononuclear cells (PBMCs), taken at baseline. The chain recombines TRBV19 with TRBJ1-4; 7 bases line up with TRBD1. The CDR3 nucleotides are TGTGCCAGTAGTATACCGGGACAGAGTTCAACTAATGAAAAACTGTTTTTT. Translating gives CASSIPGQSSTNEKLFF.